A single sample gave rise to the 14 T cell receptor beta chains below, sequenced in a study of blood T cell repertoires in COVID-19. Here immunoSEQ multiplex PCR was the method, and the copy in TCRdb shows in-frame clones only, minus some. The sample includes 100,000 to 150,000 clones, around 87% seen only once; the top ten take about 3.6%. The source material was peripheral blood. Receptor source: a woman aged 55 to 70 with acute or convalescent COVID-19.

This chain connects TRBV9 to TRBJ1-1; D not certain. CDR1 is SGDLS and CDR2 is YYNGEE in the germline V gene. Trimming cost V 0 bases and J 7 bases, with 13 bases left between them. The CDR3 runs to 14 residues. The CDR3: CASSVGGMGSEAFF. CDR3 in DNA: TGTGCCAGCAGCGTAGGTGGTATGGGGAGTGAAGCTTTCTTT.

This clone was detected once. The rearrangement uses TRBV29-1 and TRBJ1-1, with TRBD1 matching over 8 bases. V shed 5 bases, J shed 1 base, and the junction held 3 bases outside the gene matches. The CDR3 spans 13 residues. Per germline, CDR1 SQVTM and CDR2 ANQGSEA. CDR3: CSVSGQGNTEAFF. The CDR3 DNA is TGCAGCGTTTCTGGACAGGGGAACACTGAAGCTTTCTTT.

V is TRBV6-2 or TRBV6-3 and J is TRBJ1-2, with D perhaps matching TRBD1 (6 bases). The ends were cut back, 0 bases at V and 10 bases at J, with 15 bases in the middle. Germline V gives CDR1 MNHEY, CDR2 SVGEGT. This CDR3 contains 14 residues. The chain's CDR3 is CASSYSERQGYYTF. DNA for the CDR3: TGTGCCAGCAGTTACTCAGAGAGGCAGGGGTACTACACCTTC.

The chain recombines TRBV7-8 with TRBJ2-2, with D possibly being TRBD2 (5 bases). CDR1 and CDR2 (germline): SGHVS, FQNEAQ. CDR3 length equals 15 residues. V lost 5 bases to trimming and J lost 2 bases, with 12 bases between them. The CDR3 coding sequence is TGTGCCAGCAGCGCGGACTGGCGAAACACCGGGGAGCTGTTTTTT. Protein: CASSADWRNTGELFF.

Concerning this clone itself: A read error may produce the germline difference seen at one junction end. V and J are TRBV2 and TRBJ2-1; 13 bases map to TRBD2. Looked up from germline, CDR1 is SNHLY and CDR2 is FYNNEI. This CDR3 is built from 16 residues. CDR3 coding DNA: TGTGCCAGCACCTACTGGACTAGCGGGAGCAACAATAAGCAGTTCTTC. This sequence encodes CASTYWTSGSNNKQFF.

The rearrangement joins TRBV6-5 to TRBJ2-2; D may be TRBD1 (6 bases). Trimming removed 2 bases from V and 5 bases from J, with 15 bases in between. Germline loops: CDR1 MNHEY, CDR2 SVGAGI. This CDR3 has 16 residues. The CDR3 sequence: CASSYRGYPPTGELFF. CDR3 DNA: TGTGCCAGCAGTTACAGGGGGTATCCCCCGACCGGGGAGCTGTTTTTT.

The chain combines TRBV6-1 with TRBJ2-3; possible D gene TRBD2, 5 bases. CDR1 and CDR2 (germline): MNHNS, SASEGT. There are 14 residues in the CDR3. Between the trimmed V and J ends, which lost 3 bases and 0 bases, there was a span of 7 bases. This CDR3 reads CASSERASTDTQYF. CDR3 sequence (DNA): TGTGCCAGCAGTGAGCGGGCCAGCACAGATACGCAGTATTTT.

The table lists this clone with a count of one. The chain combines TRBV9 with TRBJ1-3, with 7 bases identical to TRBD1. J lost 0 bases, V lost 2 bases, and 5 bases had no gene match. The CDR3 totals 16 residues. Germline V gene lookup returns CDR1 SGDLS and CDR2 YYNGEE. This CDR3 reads CASSVDDRVSGNTIYF. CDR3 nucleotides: TGTGCCAGCAGCGTGGACGACAGGGTCTCTGGAAACACCATATATTTT.

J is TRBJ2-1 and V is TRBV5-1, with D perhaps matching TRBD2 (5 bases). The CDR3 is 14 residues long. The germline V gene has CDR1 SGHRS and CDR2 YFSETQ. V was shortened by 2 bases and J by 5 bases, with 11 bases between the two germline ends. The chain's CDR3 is CASSFGKYNNEQFF. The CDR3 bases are TGCGCCAGCAGCTTCGGGAAATACAACAATGAGCAGTTCTTC.

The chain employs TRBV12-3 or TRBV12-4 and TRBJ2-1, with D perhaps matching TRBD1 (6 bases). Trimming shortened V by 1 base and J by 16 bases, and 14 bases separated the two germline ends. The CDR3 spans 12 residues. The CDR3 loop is CASSLGQGSPFF. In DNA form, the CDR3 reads TGTGCCAGCAGTTTAGGGCAGGGGTCTCCCTTCTTC.

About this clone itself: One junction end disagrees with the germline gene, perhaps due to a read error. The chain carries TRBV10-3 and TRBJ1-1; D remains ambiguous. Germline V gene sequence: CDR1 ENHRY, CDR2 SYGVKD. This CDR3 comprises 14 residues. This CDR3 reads CATSEVRSYTEAFF. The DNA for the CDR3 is TGTGCCACCAGTGAGGTGCGGAGTTACACTGAAGCTTTCTTT.

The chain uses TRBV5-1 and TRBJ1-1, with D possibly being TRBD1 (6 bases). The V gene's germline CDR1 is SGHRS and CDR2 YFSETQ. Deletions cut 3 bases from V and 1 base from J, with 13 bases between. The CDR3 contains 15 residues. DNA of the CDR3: TGCGCCAGCAGCTCAGGGGCCATAACGAACACTGAAGCTTTCTTT. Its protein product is CASSSGAITNTEAFF.

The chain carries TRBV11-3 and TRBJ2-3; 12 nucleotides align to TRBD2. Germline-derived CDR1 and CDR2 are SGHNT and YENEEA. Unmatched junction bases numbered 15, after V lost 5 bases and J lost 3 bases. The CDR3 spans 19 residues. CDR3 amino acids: CASSPPGTSGSTQTDTQYF. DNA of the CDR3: TGTGCCAGCAGCCCCCCCGGGACTAGCGGGTCAACACAAACAGATACGCAGTATTTT.

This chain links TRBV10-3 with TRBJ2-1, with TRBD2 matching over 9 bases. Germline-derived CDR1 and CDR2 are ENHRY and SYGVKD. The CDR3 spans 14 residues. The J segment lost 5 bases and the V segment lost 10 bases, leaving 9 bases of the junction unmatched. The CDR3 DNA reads TGTGCCAGCAGAGCTAGCGGGACCCACAATGAGCAGTTCTTC. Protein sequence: CASRASGTHNEQFF.